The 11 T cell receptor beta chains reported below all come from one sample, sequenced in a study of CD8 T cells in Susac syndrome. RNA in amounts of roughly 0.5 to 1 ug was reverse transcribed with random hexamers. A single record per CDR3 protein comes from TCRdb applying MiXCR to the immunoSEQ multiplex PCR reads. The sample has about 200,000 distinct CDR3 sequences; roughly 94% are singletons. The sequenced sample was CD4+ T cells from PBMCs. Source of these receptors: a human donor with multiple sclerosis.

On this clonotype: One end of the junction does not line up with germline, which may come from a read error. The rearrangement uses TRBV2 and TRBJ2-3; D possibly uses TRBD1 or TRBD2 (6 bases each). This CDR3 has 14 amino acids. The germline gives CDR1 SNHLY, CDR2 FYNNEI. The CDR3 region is CASSEGGPTDTQYF. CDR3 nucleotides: TGTGCCAGCAGCGAAGGGGGGCCAACAGATACGCAGTATTTT.

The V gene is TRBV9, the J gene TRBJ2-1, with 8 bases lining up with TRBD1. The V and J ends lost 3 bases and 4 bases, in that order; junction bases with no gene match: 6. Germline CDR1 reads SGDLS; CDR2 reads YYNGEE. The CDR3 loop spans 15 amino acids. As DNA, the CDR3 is TGTGCCAGCAGCGCAGGACAGGGAATGTACAATGAGCAGTTCTTC. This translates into CASSAGQGMYNEQFF.

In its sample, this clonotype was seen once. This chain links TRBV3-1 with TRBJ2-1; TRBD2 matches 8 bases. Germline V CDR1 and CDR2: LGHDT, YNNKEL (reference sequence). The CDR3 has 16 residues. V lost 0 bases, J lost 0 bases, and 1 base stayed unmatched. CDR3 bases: TGTGCCAGCAGCCAAGACGGGGGGGCCTCCTACAATGAGCAGTTCTTC. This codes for CASSQDGGASYNEQFF.

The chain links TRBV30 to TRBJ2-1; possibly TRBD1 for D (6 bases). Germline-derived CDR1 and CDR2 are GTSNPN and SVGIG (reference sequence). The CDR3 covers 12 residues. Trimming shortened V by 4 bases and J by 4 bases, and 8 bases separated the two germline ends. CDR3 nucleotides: TGTGCCTGGACAGGGGCTTACAATGAGCAGTTCTTC. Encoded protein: CAWTGAYNEQFF.

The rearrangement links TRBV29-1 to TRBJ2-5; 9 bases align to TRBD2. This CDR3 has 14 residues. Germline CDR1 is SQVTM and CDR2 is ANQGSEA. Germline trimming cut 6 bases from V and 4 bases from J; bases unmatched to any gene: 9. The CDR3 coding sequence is TGCAGCGTGGCGCCGGGACTAGCTGGAGAGACCCAGTACTTC. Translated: CSVAPGLAGETQYF.

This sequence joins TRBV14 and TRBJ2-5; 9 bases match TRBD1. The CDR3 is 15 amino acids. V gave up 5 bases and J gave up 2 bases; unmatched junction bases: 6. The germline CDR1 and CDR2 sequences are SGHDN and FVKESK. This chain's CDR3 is CASSGGTGIQETQYF. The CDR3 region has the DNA TGTGCCAGCAGCGGGGGGACAGGGATACAAGAGACCCAGTACTTC.

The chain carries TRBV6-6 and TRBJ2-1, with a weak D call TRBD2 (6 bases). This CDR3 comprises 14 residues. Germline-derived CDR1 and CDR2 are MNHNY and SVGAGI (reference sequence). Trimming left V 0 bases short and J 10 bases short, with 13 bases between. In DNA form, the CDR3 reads TGTGCCAGCAGTTACTCCGCGGCGGGGAGCGAGCAGTTCTTC. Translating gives CASSYSAAGSEQFF.

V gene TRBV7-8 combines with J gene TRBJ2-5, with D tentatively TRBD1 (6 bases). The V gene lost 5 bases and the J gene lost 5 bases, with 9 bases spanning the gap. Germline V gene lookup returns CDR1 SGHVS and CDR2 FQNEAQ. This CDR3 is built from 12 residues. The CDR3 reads CASSHDRETQYF. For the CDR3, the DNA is TGTGCCAGCAGCCATGACAGGGAGACCCAGTACTTC.

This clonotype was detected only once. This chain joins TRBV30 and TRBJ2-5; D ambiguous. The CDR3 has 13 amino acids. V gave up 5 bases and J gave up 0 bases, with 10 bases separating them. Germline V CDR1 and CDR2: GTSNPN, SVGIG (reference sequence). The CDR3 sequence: CAWEFGYQETQYF. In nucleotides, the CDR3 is TGTGCCTGGGAGTTTGGGTACCAAGAGACCCAGTACTTC.

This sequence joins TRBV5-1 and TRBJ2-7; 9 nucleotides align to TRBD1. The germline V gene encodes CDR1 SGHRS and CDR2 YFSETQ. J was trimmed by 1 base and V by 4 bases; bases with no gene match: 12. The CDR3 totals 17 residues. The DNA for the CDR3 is TGCGCCAGCAGCCCGGGACAGGGACACTTGAATTCCTACGAGCAGTACTTC. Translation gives CASSPGQGHLNSYEQYF.

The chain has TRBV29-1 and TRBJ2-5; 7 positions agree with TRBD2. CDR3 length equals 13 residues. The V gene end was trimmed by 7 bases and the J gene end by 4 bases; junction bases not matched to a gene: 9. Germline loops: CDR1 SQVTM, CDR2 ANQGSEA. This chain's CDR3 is CSALLQRGETQYF. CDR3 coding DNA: TGCAGCGCCCTACTCCAGCGGGGAGAGACCCAGTACTTC.